This T cell receptor (beta chain) was obtained from a study of blood T cell repertoires in COVID-19. Study-wide context: Samples came from the United States, Italy and Spain, spanning acute and convalescent COVID-19. From T cells, B-cell-depleted T cells, or PBMCs came the material, which was cDNA or gDNA.

Per germline, CDR1 SNHLY and CDR2 FYNNEI. The CDR3 runs 13 residues. Trimming stripped 6 bases from V and 4 bases from J, with 12 bases between. Authors' processing steps: Estimation of nucleated cell counts relied on the amplification of reference gene primers. Clones were read by immunoSEQ multiplex PCR, and TCRdb kept only the in-frame ones, dropping some. The V and J calls and clone size come from that table; D and trimming were worked out from the DNA. The data show about 170,000 clones, 83% seen once. The sample comprised peripheral blood. The clonotype comes from a woman older than 75 with acute or convalescent COVID-19. The chain recombines TRBV2 with TRBJ1-1; perhaps TRBD1 as D (5 bases). CDR3 in DNA: TGTGCCAGCAGAACCACAGGTTCCACTGAAGCTTTCTTT. It translates to CASRTTGSTEAFF.